This T cell receptor beta chain comes out of a study of identical twins. This clonotype was counted between two and nine times. Its specificity is not known. TCRdb reanalysed the 5' RACE reads using MiXCR and keeps one entry per CDR3 protein. This table holds about 260,000 distinct CDR3 sequences, around 6.6% found once. Regarding the study as a whole: Abundant beta clonotypes from cord blood had fewer insertions, unlike memory repertoires, which showed none. When twins shared out-of-frame alpha sequences, those sequences had excess low generation probability. The models systematically underestimated how much out-of-frame TCR alpha was shared in monozygotic twins.

These same records also appear under a second study, on yellow fever vaccine responses in identical twins.

Sequenced sample: memory (CD45RO+) T cells sorted from blood. This TCR was sampled from a woman younger than 30 in good health.

The CDR3 loop reads CASSQDSGANEKLFF. In DNA form, the CDR3 reads TGCGCCAGCAGCCAGGACTCGGGGGCTAATGAAAAACTGTTTTTT. The chain has TRBV4-1 and TRBJ1-4; the D gene is possibly TRBD1 (5 bases). V was shortened by 3 bases and J by 3 bases, with 11 bases between the two germline ends. Germline V gene data show CDR1 as MGHRA and CDR2 as YSYEKL. This CDR3 spans 15 amino acids.